A single sample is the source of the 16 T cell receptor beta chains below, sequenced in a study of T cell changes during pregnancy in multiple sclerosis. Data came from immunoSEQ multiplex PCR; TCRdb stores just in-frame clones and leaves some out. The sample records just over 55,000 clones, roughly 90% being singletons. The sequencing here drew on peripheral blood, taken after pregnancy. Every receptor here comes from a female donor in good health, enrolled as a control in a pregnancy study.

The CDR3: CASSIQGPGNTIYF. The CDR3 region has the DNA TGCGCCAGCAGCATACAGGGCCCTGGAAACACCATATATTTT. This rearrangement joins TRBV5-1 to TRBJ1-3, with D maybe TRBD1 (6 bases). This CDR3 is 14 amino acids long. The germline V gene encodes CDR1 SGHRS and CDR2 YFSETQ. The ends were cut back, 4 bases at V and 2 bases at J, with 10 bases in the middle.

This clone was picked up a small number of times. This chain uses TRBV4-1 with TRBJ1-5; D is ambiguous. CDR3 size: 17 residues. The V end was cut by 4 bases, the J end by 2 bases, with 18 bases between. The germline gives CDR1 MGHRA, CDR2 YSYEKL. The CDR3 reads CASSRDMGGGGNQPQHF. The CDR3 bases are TGCGCCAGCAGCCGTGACATGGGAGGCGGCGGCAATCAGCCCCAGCATTTT.

This sequence joins TRBV30 and TRBJ2-7, with 8 positions matching TRBD1. This CDR3 region has 14 residues. Germline V gives CDR1 GTSNPN, CDR2 SVGIG (reference sequence). Trimming removed 5 bases from V and 5 bases from J; junction bases left unmatched: 11. The CDR3 DNA reads as TGTGCCTGGGGGACAGGCCAGGGTTCCCACGAGCAGTACTTC. Translated, it gives CAWGTGQGSHEQYF.

This clone occurred once. The chain joins TRBV7-3 to TRBJ2-3; TRBD2 is a possible D gene (6 bases). V lost 4 bases and J 4 bases, leaving 18 bases between the germline ends. This CDR3 spans 16 amino acids. CDR1 is SGHTA, CDR2 FQGTGA, per germline. The CDR3 reads CASSSRLGGNSDTQYF. DNA of the CDR3: TGTGCCAGCAGCTCTAGGCTCGGCGGGAACTCAGATACGCAGTATTTT.

This chain uses TRBV9 with TRBJ2-1; 10 bases are a match to TRBD2. Germline lookup yields CDR1 SGDLS and CDR2 YYNGEE. V was clipped by 0 bases and J by 2 bases; unmatched bases: 5. The CDR3 is 17 amino acids. The CDR3 region is CASSVAASGGPYNEQFF. The CDR3, as DNA: TGTGCCAGCAGCGTAGCGGCTAGCGGGGGACCCTACAATGAGCAGTTCTTC. Using reference TRBV9 and TRBJ2-1 for the parts outside the CDR3, the full variable domain is DSGVTQTPKHLITATGQRVTLRCSPRSGDLSVYWYQQSLDQGLQFLIQYYNGEERAKGNILERFSAQQFPDLHSELNLSSLELGDSALYFCASSVAASGGPYNEQFFGPGTRLTVL.

The chain combines TRBV7-9 with TRBJ1-4; D call uncertain. The CDR3 loop spans 16 amino acids. V lost 4 bases and J 7 bases, leaving 19 bases between the germline ends. Germline V lookup: CDR1 SEHNR, CDR2 FQNEAQ (reference sequence). Here the CDR3 DNA reads TGTGCCAGCAGCTCGAGGGCCGCTGGGTCGAGTGAAAAACTGTTTTTT. As protein: CASSSRAAGSSEKLFF.

The chain links TRBV5-4 to TRBJ1-5, with 9 bases identical to TRBD1. The junction had 11 bases not matched to a gene; V was cut back by 3 bases and J by 7 bases. CDR3 length equals 16 residues. The V gene's germline CDR1 is SGHNT and CDR2 YYREEE (reference sequence). The CDR3 region is CASSSGPGQGGQPQHF. The CDR3 region has the DNA TGTGCCAGCAGCTCAGGGCCGGGACAGGGAGGACAGCCCCAGCATTTT.

CDR3 amino acids: CASSLDQEDEAFF. The CDR3 DNA follows: TGTGCCAGCAGCTTAGACCAGGAGGATGAAGCTTTCTTT. J is TRBJ1-1 and V is TRBV11-2; D gene ambiguous. The CDR3 is 13 residues long. Per the germline V gene, CDR1 is SGHAT and CDR2 is FQNNGV. V lost 0 bases, J lost 7 bases, and 9 bases lay in between. Full variable domain (outside the CDR3, taken from reference TRBV11-2 and TRBJ1-1): EAGVAQSPRYKIIEKRQSVAFWCNPISGHATLYWYQQILGQGPKLLIQFQNNGVVDDSQLPKDRFSAERLKGVDSTLKIQPAKLEDSAVYLCASSLDQEDEAFFGQGTRLTVV.

This clone was seen once. The chain employs TRBV28 and TRBJ1-1, with TRBD1 matching 8 bases. The CDR3 consists of 16 residues. Germline values: CDR1 MDHEN, CDR2 SYDVKM. V lost 0 bases to trimming and J lost 4 bases; unmatched junction nucleotides: 7. The DNA of the CDR3 is TGTGCCAGCAGTTTATGGGGCAGGGGGCCCGGCACTGAAGCTTTCTTT. Translated: CASSLWGRGPGTEAFF.

The rearrangement links TRBV7-6 to TRBJ2-1, with D unresolved. Germline-derived CDR1 and CDR2 are SGHVS and FNYEAQ. The CDR3 is made up of 17 amino acids. V was pared by 4 bases and J by 0 bases, with 16 bases between. CDR3 nucleotides: TGTGCCAGCAGCTCGCCTTTCTCGAATAGCTCCTACAATGAGCAGTTCTTC. This encodes CASSSPFSNSSYNEQFF.

The CDR3 loop is CASSSFDGGTDTQYF. CDR3 coding DNA: TGCGCCAGCAGCTCCTTTGACGGGGGCACAGATACGCAGTATTTT. The gene calls are TRBV5-1 and TRBJ2-3; a weak D match, TRBD2 (5 bases). The CDR3 has 15 residues. Per germline, CDR1 SGHRS and CDR2 YFSETQ. Trimming shortened V by 3 bases and J by 1 base, and 12 bases separated the two germline ends. Supplemented by reference TRBV5-1 and TRBJ2-3, the full variable domain reads KAGVTQTPRYLIKTRGQQVTLSCSPISGHRSVSWYQQTPGQGLQFLFEYFSETQRNKGNFPGRFSGRQFSNSRSEMNVSTLELGDSALYLCASSSFDGGTDTQYFGPGTRLTVL.

The gene calls are TRBV10-2 and TRBJ2-2; tentative D call: TRBD1 (6 bases). Germline V gives CDR1 WSHSY, CDR2 SAAADI. With 6 bases removed from V and 7 bases from J, the gap between germline ends came to 9 bases. The CDR3 spans 12 residues. The chain's CDR3 is CASRTGGGELFF. In DNA, the CDR3 is TGCGCCAGCAGGACAGGCGGCGGGGAGCTGTTTTTT.

The chain uses TRBV19 and TRBJ1-2; TRBD1 matches 7 bases. Germline CDR1 is LNHDA and CDR2 is SQIVND (reference sequence). J gave up 4 bases and V 6 bases, and 8 bases lay outside the gene matches. The CDR3 is 14 residues long. The DNA of the CDR3 is TGTGCCAGTAGAGGGGACAGCTTTGTCTATGGCTACACCTTC. It is translated as CASRGDSFVYGYTF. Full variable domain (remainder filled in from reference TRBV19 and TRBJ1-2): DGGITQSPKYLFRKEGQNVTLSCEQNLNHDAMYWYRQDPGQGLRLIYYSQIVNDFQKGDIAEGYSVSREKKESFPLTVTSAQKNPTAFYLCASRGDSFVYGYTFGSGTRLTVV.

The DNA for the CDR3 is TGTGCCAGCAGCCCGATAGCGGGGGGGCCCTCCAAAAACATTCAGTACTTC. Protein sequence: CASSPIAGGPSKNIQYF. V is TRBV9 and J is TRBJ2-4, with 11 bases matching TRBD2. Losses at the gene ends were 4 bases for V and 2 bases for J; bases not matched to a gene: 8. Germline assignment: CDR1 SGDLS and CDR2 YYNGEE. This CDR3 region has 17 residues.

V is TRBV18 and J is TRBJ1-3; a weak D match, TRBD1 (6 bases). CDR1 is KGHSH, CDR2 LQKENI, per germline. The V and J ends lost 3 bases and 4 bases respectively, with 16 bases between them. This CDR3 is 16 amino acids long. The CDR3: CASSPPSPGEGNTIYF. CDR3 sequence (DNA): TGTGCCAGCTCACCTCCTTCTCCAGGGGAGGGAAACACCATATATTTT.

This sequence joins TRBV30 and TRBJ1-6; possible D gene TRBD1, 6 bases. Germline V gene lookup returns CDR1 GTSNPN and CDR2 SVGIG (reference sequence). The CDR3 has 12 residues. Trimming removed 4 bases from V and 14 bases from J, with 15 bases in between. The CDR3 protein is CAWTAGALSLHF. The DNA for the CDR3 is TGTGCCTGGACCGCAGGGGCATTGTCCCTCCACTTT.